The 3 T cell receptor beta chains below come from one sample, sequenced in a study of graft-versus-host responses after intestinal transplantation. Some clones are missing from TCRdb's copy, which holds only in-frame ones; the method was immunoSEQ multiplex PCR. This table has over 100,000 clones, around 94% appearing once. Their cognate antigens are unknown. The sample here was unstimulated CD4+ T cells sorted from spleen or lymph node cells, taken before transplant. These receptors came from a human donor who was the organ donor for an intestinal transplant.

The chain employs TRBV30 and TRBJ1-2; D may be TRBD1 (6 bases). The V end was cut by 0 bases, the J end by 3 bases, with 14 bases between. Per germline, CDR1 GTSNPN and CDR2 SVGIG (reference sequence). This CDR3 is built from 15 residues. The CDR3 loop reads CAWSVGAPQDYGYTF. CDR3 coding DNA: TGTGCCTGGAGTGTGGGGGCCCCTCAGGACTATGGCTACACCTTC. The variable domain in full, completed from reference TRBV30 and TRBJ1-2, reads SQTIHQWPATLVQPVGSPLSLECTVEGTSNPNLYWYRQAAGRGLQLLFYSVGIGQISSEVPQNLSASRPQDRQFILSSKKLLLSDSGFYLCAWSVGAPQDYGYTFGSGTRLTVV.

The rearrangement links TRBV30 to TRBJ2-3; 7 bases are a match to TRBD1. Trimming cost V 3 bases and J 5 bases; bases outside gene matches: 8. From germline, CDR1 is GTSNPN and CDR2 SVGIG (reference sequence). The CDR3 runs 14 residues. CDR3 amino acids: CAWSRGTLQDTQYF. The CDR3 DNA is TGTGCCTGGAGCAGGGGGACGTTGCAAGATACGCAGTATTTT.

J is TRBJ2-7 and V is TRBV20-1; D could derive from TRBD1 or TRBD2 (6 bases each). The germline gives CDR1 DFQATT, CDR2 SNEGSKA (reference sequence). V was clipped by 6 bases and J by 5 bases, with 11 bases between them. This CDR3 contains 11 residues. CDR3 loop: CSATRGDEQYF. The CDR3 DNA sequence: TGCAGTGCCACGAGGGGGGACGAGCAGTACTTC.